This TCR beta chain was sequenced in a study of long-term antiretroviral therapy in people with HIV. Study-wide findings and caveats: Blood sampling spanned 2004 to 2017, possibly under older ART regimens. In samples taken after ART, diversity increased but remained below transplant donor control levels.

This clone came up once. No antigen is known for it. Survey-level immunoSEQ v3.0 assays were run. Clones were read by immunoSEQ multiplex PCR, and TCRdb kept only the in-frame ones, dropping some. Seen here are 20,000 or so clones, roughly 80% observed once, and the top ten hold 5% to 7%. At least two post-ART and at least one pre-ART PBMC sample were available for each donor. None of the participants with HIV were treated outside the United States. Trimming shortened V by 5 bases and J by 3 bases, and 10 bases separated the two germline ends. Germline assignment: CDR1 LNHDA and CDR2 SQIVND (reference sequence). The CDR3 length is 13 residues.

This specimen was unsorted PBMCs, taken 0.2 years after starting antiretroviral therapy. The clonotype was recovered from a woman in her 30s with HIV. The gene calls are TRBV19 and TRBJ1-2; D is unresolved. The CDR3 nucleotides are TGTGCCAGTAGTGGGTCGGGGTACTATGGCTACACCTTC. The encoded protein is CASSGSGYYGYTF. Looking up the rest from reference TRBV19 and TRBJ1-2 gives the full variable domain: DGGITQSPKYLFRKEGQNVTLSCEQNLNHDAMYWYRQDPGQGLRLIYYSQIVNDFQKGDIAEGYSVSREKKESFPLTVTSAQKNPTAFYLCASSGSGYYGYTFGSGTRLTVV.